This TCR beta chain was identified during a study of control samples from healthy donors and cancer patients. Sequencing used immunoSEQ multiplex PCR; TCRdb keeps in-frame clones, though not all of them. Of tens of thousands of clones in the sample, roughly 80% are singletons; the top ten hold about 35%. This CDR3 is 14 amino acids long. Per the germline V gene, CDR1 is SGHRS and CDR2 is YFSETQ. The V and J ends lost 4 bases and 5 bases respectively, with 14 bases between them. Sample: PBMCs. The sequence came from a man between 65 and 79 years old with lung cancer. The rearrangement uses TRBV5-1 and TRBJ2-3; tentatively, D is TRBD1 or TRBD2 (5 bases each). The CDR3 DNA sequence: TGCGCCAGCAGCCTGGACTCTGGGGGAGATACGCAGTATTTT. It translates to CASSLDSGGDTQYF. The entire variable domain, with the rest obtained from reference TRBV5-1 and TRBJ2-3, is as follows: KAGVTQTPRYLIKTRGQQVTLSCSPISGHRSVSWYQQTPGQGLQFLFEYFSETQRNKGNFPGRFSGRQFSNSRSEMNVSTLELGDSALYLCASSLDSGGDTQYFGPGTRLTVL.